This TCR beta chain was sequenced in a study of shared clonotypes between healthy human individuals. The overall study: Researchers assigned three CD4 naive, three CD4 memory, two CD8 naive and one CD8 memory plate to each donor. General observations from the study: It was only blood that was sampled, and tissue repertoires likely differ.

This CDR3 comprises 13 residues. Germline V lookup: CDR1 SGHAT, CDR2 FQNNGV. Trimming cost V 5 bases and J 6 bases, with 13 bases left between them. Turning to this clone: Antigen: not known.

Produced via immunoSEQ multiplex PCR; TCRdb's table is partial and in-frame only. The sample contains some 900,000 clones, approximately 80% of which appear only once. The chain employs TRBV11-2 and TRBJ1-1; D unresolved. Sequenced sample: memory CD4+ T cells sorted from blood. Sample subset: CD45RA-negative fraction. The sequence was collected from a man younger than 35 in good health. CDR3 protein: CASSPGARAEAFF. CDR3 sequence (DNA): TGTGCCAGCAGCCCGGGAGCCCGGGCTGAAGCTTTCTTT.